This TCR beta chain was profiled in a study of a mutant IDH1 vaccine in newly diagnosed glioma. As for the study in general: In some groups vaccination began 4-6 weeks post-radiotherapy; others received it with temozolomide.

Whole-study results and caveats: Immune responses induced by the vaccine were seen in 93.3% of patients, spanning multiple MHC alleles.

Turning to this clone: No antigen is known for it.

CDR1 and CDR2 from the germline V gene are SGDLS and YYNGEE. The CDR3 loop spans 14 amino acids. V gave up 5 bases and J gave up 1 base; unmatched junction bases: 5. As for time point: week 11, during vaccination. Vaccinated patients received 300 ug of mutant IDH1 20-mer peptide per dose, with topical imiquimod. Only in-frame clones appear in the TCRdb table, and some are missing; sequencing was by immunoSEQ multiplex PCR. Of tens of thousands of clones detected, approximately 84% appear once; the ten largest clones hold approximately 9.5%. This TCR derives from a woman between 50 and 59 years old with glioma. The chain is built from TRBV9 and TRBJ2-7; 8 nucleotides align to TRBD2. The sequencing used PBMCs, collected from a glioma patient whose treatment included an IDH1 peptide vaccine. The CDR3: CASSAGGSSYEQYF. The CDR3 bases are TGTGCCAGCAGTGCGGGGGGCAGTTCCTACGAGCAGTACTTC.